The present T cell receptor beta chain was sequenced within a study of blood T cell repertoires in COVID-19. Background on the study: Acute and convalescent COVID-19 samples came from the United States, Italy and Spain. T cells, B-cell-depleted T cells, or PBMCs supplied cDNA or gDNA.

Trimming took 9 bases from V and 6 from J, leaving 18 bases between them. The CDR3 extends over 14 amino acids. Looked up from germline, CDR1 is LNHDA and CDR2 is SQIVND (reference sequence). How the authors handled the data: Nucleated cell counts were estimated from reference gene primer amplification. Using immunoSEQ multiplex PCR, the repertoire was profiled, and TCRdb retains in-frame clones only, with some absent. Clone size and V and J calls were adopted from that table, with D and trimming inferred from the DNA. The sample has 210,000 or so clones, approximately 85% seen once. This TCR came from a woman between 70 and 85 years old with active or convalescent COVID-19. Sequencing was done on a sample of peripheral blood. V usage is TRBV19 and J usage is TRBJ1-5; D is possibly TRBD1 (6 bases). CDR3 residues: CASQGQGPPQPQHF. The CDR3 nucleotides are TGTGCCAGCCAGGGGCAGGGACCCCCTCAGCCCCAGCATTTT.